Shown below are 17 T cell receptor beta chains from a single sample sequenced in a study of T cell responses to AZD1222 COVID-19 vaccine. The assay was immunoSEQ multiplex PCR, and TCRdb's table has in-frame clones only and misses some. The sample yields roughly 100,000 clones, over 70% seen once. The sample was peripheral blood, taken on day 0 of AZD1222 vaccination. These receptors all come from an adult in good health.

V is TRBV27 and J is TRBJ2-7, with 10 nucleotides matching TRBD1. Per the germline V gene, CDR1 is MNHEY and CDR2 is SMNVEV (reference sequence). V lost 5 bases, J lost 7 bases, and 8 bases stayed unmatched. This CDR3 has 14 amino acids. Here the CDR3 reads CASSTWTGGREQYF. The CDR3 nucleotides are TGTGCCAGCAGTACCTGGACAGGGGGACGTGAGCAGTACTTC.

The chain couples TRBV28 to TRBJ2-5; maybe TRBD2 (6 bases). The ends were cut back, 6 bases at V and 5 bases at J, with 13 bases in the middle. Germline CDR1 MDHEN, CDR2 SYDVKM. The CDR3 runs to 13 residues. The CDR3 spells CASRPAGRETQYF. The CDR3 DNA follows: TGTGCCAGCAGACCGGCGGGGAGGGAGACCCAGTACTTC. Complete variable domain (other parts from reference TRBV28 and TRBJ2-5): DVKVTQSSRYLVKRTGEKVFLECVQDMDHENMFWYRQDPGLGLRLIYFSYDVKMKEKGDIPEGYSVSREKKERFSLILESASTNQTSMYLCASRPAGRETQYFGPGTRLLVL.

The rearrangement uses TRBV11-3 and TRBJ2-2; 13 positions agree with TRBD2. CDR1 SGHNT and CDR2 YENEEA come from the germline V gene. This CDR3 has 20 residues. The V gene end was trimmed by 0 bases and the J gene end by 2 bases; junction bases not matched to a gene: 9. The CDR3 spells CASSLEFGTSGTYNTGELFF. The DNA of the CDR3 is TGTGCCAGCAGCTTAGAATTCGGGACTAGCGGGACTTATAACACCGGGGAGCTGTTTTTT.

This rearrangement joins TRBV11-2 to TRBJ2-3; unclear D gene. Germline loops: CDR1 SGHAT, CDR2 FQNNGV. CDR3 length equals 15 residues. V shed 0 bases and J shed 2 bases, with 9 bases lying between them. CDR3: CASSLEYSSTDTQYF. The CDR3 nucleotides are TGTGCCAGCAGCTTAGAGTACTCTTCCACAGATACGCAGTATTTT.

V usage is TRBV6-6 and J usage is TRBJ2-5, with a weak D call TRBD1 (6 bases). The CDR3 sequence is 15 residues long. The germline gives CDR1 MNHNY, CDR2 SVGAGI (reference sequence). The V end was cut by 5 bases, the J end by 2 bases, with 15 bases between. The CDR3 sequence is CASSAPNRVQETQYF. CDR3 coding DNA: TGTGCCAGCAGTGCCCCAAACAGGGTTCAAGAGACCCAGTACTTC.

The chain carries TRBV23-1 and TRBJ1-2; TRBD1 is a possible D gene (5 bases). TRBV23-1 is an ORF for which the function is uncertain. Deletions cut 3 bases from V and 0 bases from J, with 11 bases between. The CDR3 is made up of 15 amino acids. CDR3 bases: TGCGCCAGCAGTCACACCGGGGGGGCTAACTATGGCTACACCTTC. Encoded protein: CASSHTGGANYGYTF.

This chain links TRBV7-8 with TRBJ2-3, with D unresolved. The germline V gene encodes CDR1 SGHVS and CDR2 FQNEAQ. Trimming shortened V by 11 bases and J by 4 bases, and 10 bases separated the two germline ends. The CDR3 is 11 amino acids. Here the CDR3 reads CAGAVSDTQYF. In DNA, the CDR3 is TGTGCCGGCGCAGTTTCAGATACGCAGTATTTT.

This sequence joins TRBV4-3 and TRBJ2-7; TRBD2 aligns across 8 bases. The CDR3 has 14 amino acids. After removal of 2 bases from V and 2 bases from J, the junction contained 2 bases not matched to a gene. CDR1 is LGHNA, CDR2 YSLEER, per germline. This CDR3 is CASSQRRGAYEQYF. CDR3 nucleotide sequence: TGCGCCAGCAGCCAACGGCGGGGGGCCTACGAGCAGTACTTC.

This rearrangement joins TRBV4-3 to TRBJ2-1, with 10 nucleotides matching TRBD2. The CDR3 is 18 amino acids. Looked up from germline, CDR1 is LGHNA and CDR2 is YSLEER. J lost 4 bases, V lost 1 base, and 10 bases had no gene match. CDR3 sequence reads: CASSQVGVVSGGYNEQFF. CDR3 nucleotide sequence: TGCGCCAGCAGCCAAGTCGGGGTAGTTAGCGGGGGGTACAATGAGCAGTTCTTC.

The chain is built from TRBV7-2 and TRBJ2-5; TRBD1 or TRBD2 may be the D gene (5 bases each). V was pared by 5 bases and J by 2 bases, with 15 bases between. The CDR3 is made up of 15 amino acids. The germline V gene has CDR1 SGHTA and CDR2 FQGNSA. This chain's CDR3 is CASSDSPGRQETQYF. The CDR3 nucleotides read TGTGCCAGCAGCGATTCGCCGGGACGACAAGAGACCCAGTACTTC.

This sequence joins TRBV14 and TRBJ1-1, with D tentatively TRBD1 (6 bases). From germline, CDR1 is SGHDN and CDR2 FVKESK. V was clipped by 0 bases and J by 4 bases, with 12 bases between them. The CDR3 is made up of 15 amino acids. CDR3 bases: TGTGCCAGCAGCCAAGATATTGGGGGCGGCACTGAAGCTTTCTTT. Translation: CASSQDIGGGTEAFF.

The chain uses TRBV12-3 or TRBV12-4 and TRBJ1-2, with unresolved D. The CDR3 length is 12 residues. The V gene lost 5 bases and the J gene lost 8 bases, with 12 bases spanning the gap. The chain's CDR3 is CASSPRNKGYTF. In DNA, the CDR3 is TGTGCCAGCAGTCCCCGAAACAAGGGCTACACCTTC.

V and J are TRBV28 and TRBJ2-1; D might be TRBD1 or TRBD2, each matching 5 bases. The CDR3 consists of 15 residues. The V and J ends lost 4 bases and 3 bases respectively, with 13 bases between them. Germline-derived CDR1 and CDR2 are MDHEN and SYDVKM. CDR3 nucleotides: TGTGCCAGCAGTTCACGGGACCGGTACTACAATGAGCAGTTCTTC. Protein product: CASSSRDRYYNEQFF.

This rearrangement joins TRBV9 to TRBJ1-1; a weak D match, TRBD1 (5 bases). This CDR3 is built from 14 residues. Trimming left V 3 bases short and J 0 bases short, with 9 bases between. Germline lookup yields CDR1 SGDLS and CDR2 YYNGEE. This CDR3 reads CASSGGALNTEAFF. The CDR3 nucleotides read TGTGCCAGCAGCGGAGGGGCCCTGAACACTGAAGCTTTCTTT.

J is TRBJ1-1 and V is TRBV3-1 (or the pseudogene TRBV3-2); no reliable D call. V was trimmed by 4 bases and J by 2 bases, leaving 5 bases between them. The CDR3 has 12 residues. The germline gives CDR1 LGHDT, CDR2 YNNKEL (reference sequence). In nucleotides, the CDR3 is TGTGCCAGCAGCCGGATAAACACTGAAGCTTTCTTT. This encodes CASSRINTEAFF.

The chain uses TRBV3-1 (or the pseudogene TRBV3-2) and TRBJ1-1, with unresolved D. CDR3 length equals 16 residues. Germline V gene lookup returns CDR1 LGHDT and CDR2 YNNKEL (reference sequence). V lost 1 base to trimming and J lost 0 bases, with 12 bases between them. As DNA, the CDR3 is TGTGCCAGCAGCCAAGCCCGGGGTGTGGTGAACACTGAAGCTTTCTTT. Protein sequence: CASSQARGVVNTEAFF.

In its sample, this clone was seen a few times. The chain combines TRBV5-1 with TRBJ2-1; possibly TRBD1 for D (7 bases). CDR1 is SGHRS and CDR2 is YFSETQ in the germline V gene. This CDR3 is 16 amino acids long. Trimming shortened V by 4 bases and J by 1 base, and 15 bases separated the two germline ends. CDR3: CASSLRTGLSYNEQFF. In DNA form, the CDR3 reads TGCGCCAGCAGCCTAAGGACAGGACTATCCTACAATGAGCAGTTCTTC.